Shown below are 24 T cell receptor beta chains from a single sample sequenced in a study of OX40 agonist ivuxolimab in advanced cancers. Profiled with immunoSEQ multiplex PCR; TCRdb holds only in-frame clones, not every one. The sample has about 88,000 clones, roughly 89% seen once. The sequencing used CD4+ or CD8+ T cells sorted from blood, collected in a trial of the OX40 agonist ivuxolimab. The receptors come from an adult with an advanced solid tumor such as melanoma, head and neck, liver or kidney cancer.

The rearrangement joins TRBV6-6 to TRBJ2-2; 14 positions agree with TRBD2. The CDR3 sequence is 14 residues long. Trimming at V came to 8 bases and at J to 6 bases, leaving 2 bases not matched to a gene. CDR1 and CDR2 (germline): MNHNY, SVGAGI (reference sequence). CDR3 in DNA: TGTGCCAGCCGGACTAGCGGGAGGTCCGGGGAGCTGTTTTTT. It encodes CASRTSGRSGELFF.

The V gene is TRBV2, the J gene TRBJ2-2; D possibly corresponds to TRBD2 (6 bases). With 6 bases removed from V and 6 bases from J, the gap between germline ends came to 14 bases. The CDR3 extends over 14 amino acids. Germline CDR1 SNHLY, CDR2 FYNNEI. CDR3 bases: TGTGCCAGCAGAGTACTAGCTCGACCCGGGGAGCTGTTTTTT. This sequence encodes CASRVLARPGELFF.

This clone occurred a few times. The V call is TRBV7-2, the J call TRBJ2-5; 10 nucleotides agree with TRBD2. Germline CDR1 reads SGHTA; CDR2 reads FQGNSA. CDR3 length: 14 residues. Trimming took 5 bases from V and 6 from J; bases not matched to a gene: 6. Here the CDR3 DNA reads TGTGCCAGCAGCCCAGCGGGAGGGCTGCAGACCCAGTACTTC. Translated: CASSPAGGLQTQYF.

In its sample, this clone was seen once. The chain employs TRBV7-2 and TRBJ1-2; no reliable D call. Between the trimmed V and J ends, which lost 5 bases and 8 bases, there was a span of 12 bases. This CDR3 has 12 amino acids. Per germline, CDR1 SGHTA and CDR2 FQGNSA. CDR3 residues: CASSLGYGGYTF. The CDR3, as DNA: TGTGCCAGCAGCCTAGGATATGGCGGCTACACCTTC.

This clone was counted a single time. CDR3 sequence reads: CASKGSYEQYF. CDR3 DNA: TGTGCCAGCAAGGGGAGCTACGAGCAGTACTTC. The rearrangement uses TRBV5-8 and TRBJ2-7; perhaps D is TRBD1 or TRBD2 (5 bases each). V was cut by 6 bases and J by 3 bases, with 7 bases left in between. The CDR3 covers 11 residues. Germline V lookup: CDR1 SGHTS, CDR2 YDEGEE.

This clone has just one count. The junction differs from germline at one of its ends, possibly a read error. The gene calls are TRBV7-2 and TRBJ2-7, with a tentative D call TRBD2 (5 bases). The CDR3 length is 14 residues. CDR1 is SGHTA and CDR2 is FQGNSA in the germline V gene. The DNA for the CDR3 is TGTGCCAGCAGCCCTCAACCCGTACTTAGCGAGCAGTGCTTC. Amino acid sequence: CASSPQPVLSEQCF.

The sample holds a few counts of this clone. DNA for the CDR3: TGTGCCAGCAGCTGGGGTTCGGGTGCCCTCCAAGAGACCCAGTACTTC. Encoded protein: CASSWGSGALQETQYF. This chain uses TRBV5-4 with TRBJ2-5; D unresolved. The V end was cut by 3 bases, the J end by 1 base, with 16 bases between. The CDR3 has 16 residues. Germline values: CDR1 SGHNT, CDR2 YYREEE (reference sequence).

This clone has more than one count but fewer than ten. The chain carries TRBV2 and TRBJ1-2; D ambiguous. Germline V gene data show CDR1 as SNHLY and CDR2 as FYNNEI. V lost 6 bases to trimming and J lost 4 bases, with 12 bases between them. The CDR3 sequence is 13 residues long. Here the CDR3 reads CASRAEFLYGYTF. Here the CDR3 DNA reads TGTGCCAGCAGGGCAGAGTTCCTCTATGGCTACACCTTC.

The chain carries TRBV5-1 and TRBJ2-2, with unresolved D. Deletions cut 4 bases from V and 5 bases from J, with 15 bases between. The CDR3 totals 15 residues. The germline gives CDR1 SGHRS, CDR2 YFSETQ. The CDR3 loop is CASSDHTVRTGELFF. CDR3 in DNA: TGCGCCAGCAGCGACCACACGGTGCGGACCGGGGAGCTGTTTTTT.

In DNA, the CDR3 is TGTGCCACCAATAGAGCGGGAGGGCGAGGAGATACGCAGTATTTT. Protein sequence: CATNRAGGRGDTQYF. The V and J genes are TRBV6-5 and TRBJ2-3; 10 positions agree with TRBD2. The V and J ends lost 10 bases and 5 bases, in that order; junction bases with no gene match: 12. Per the germline V gene, CDR1 is MNHEY and CDR2 is SVGAGI. The CDR3 covers 15 residues.

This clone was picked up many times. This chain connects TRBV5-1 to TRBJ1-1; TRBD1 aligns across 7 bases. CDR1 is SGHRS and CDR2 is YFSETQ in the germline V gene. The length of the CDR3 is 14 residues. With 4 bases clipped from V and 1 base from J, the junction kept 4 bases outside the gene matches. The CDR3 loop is CASSPGTANTEAFF. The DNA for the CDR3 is TGCGCCAGCAGCCCCGGGACAGCGAACACTGAAGCTTTCTTT.

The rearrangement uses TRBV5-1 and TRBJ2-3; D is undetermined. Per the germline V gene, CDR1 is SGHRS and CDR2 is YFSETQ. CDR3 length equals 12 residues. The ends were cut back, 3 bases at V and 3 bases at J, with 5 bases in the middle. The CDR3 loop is CASSSFTDTQYF. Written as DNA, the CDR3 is TGCGCCAGCAGCTCCTTTACAGATACGCAGTATTTT. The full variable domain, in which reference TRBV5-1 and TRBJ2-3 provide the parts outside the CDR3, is KAGVTQTPRYLIKTRGQQVTLSCSPISGHRSVSWYQQTPGQGLQFLFEYFSETQRNKGNFPGRFSGRQFSNSRSEMNVSTLELGDSALYLCASSSFTDTQYFGPGTRLTVL.

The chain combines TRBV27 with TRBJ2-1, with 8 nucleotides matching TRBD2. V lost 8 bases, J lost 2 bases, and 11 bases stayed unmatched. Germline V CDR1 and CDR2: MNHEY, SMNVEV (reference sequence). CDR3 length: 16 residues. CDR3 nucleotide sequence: TGTGCCAGCTCCCCCTTTGGCGGGAGGACCTACAATGAGCAGTTCTTC. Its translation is CASSPFGGRTYNEQFF.

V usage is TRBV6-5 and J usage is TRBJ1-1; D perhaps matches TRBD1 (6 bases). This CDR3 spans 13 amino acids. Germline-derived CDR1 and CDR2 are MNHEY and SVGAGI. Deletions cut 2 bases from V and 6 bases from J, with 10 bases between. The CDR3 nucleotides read TGTGCCAGCAGTTACCACGGACAGTCTGAAGCTTTCTTT. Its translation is CASSYHGQSEAFF.

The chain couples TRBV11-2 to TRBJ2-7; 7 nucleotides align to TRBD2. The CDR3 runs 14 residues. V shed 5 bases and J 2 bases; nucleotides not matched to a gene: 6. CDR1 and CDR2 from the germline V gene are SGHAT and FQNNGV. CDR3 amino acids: CASSAGDGAYEQYF. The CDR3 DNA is TGTGCCAGCAGCGCGGGGGACGGAGCCTACGAGCAGTACTTC.

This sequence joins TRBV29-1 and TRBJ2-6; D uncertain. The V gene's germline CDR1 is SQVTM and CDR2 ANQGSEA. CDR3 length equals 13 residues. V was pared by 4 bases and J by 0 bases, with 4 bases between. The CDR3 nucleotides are TGCAGCGTTGCAGCCTCTGGGGCCAACGTCCTGACTTTC. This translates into CSVAASGANVLTF.

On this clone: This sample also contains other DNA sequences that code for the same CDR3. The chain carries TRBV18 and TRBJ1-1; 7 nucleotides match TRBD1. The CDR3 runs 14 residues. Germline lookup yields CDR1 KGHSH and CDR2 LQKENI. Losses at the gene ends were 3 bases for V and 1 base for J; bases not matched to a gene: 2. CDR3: CASSPQGENTEAFF. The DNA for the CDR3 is TGTGCCAGCTCACCGCAGGGGGAGAACACTGAAGCTTTCTTT.

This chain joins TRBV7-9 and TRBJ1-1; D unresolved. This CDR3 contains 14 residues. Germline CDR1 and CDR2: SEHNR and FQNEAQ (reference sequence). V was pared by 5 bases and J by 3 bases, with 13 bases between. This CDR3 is CASSLDGLHTEAFF. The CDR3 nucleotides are TGTGCCAGCAGCCTCGACGGACTTCACACTGAAGCTTTCTTT.

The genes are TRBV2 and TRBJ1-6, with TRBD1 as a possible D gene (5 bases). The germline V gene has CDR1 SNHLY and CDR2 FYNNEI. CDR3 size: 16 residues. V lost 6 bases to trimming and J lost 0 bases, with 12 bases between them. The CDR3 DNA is TGTGCCAGCAGCGACGGGACTGGCTCCTATAATTCACCCCTCCACTTT. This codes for CASSDGTGSYNSPLHF.

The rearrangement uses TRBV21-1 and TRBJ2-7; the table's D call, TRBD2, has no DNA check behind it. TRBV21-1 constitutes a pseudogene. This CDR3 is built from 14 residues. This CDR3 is CASSSRSFSYEQYF. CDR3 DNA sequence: TGTGCCAGCAGCTCCCGTTCCTTCTCCTACGAGCAGTACTTC.

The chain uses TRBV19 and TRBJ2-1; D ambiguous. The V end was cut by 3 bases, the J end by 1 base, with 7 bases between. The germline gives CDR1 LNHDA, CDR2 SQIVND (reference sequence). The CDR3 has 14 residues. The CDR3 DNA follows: TGTGCCAGTAGTATTGTGGGGTCCTACAATGAGCAGTTCTTC. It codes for CASSIVGSYNEQFF.

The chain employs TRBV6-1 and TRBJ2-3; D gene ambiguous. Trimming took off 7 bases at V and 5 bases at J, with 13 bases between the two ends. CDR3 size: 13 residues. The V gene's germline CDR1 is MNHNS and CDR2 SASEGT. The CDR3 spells CASTLGRGDTQYF. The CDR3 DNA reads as TGTGCCAGCACCCTCGGACGAGGAGATACGCAGTATTTT.

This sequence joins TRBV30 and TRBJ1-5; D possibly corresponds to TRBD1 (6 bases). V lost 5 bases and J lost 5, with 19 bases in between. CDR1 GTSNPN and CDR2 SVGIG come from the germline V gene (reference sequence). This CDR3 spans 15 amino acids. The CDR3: CAWSPRGARYQPQHF. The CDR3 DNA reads TGTGCCTGGTCCCCACGGGGGGCCCGTTATCAGCCCCAGCATTTT.

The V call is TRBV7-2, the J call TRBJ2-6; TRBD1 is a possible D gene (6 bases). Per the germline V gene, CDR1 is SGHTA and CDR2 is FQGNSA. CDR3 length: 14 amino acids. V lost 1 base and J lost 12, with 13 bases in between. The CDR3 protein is CASSLEGAGAVLTF. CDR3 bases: TGTGCCAGCAGCTTAGAAGGGGCAGGGGCCGTCCTGACTTTC.